The next 5 T cell receptor beta chains were all read from a single sample in a study of blood T cell repertoires in COVID-19. Clones were read by immunoSEQ multiplex PCR, and TCRdb kept only the in-frame ones, dropping some. This table holds some 400,000 clones, about 90% found once. Sample: peripheral blood. Source of these receptors: a man in his late teens or twenties with active or convalescent COVID-19.

The CDR3 region is CASILTGNYGYTF. DNA for the CDR3: TGTGCCAGCATCTTGACAGGAAACTATGGCTACACCTTC. The V and J genes are TRBV2 and TRBJ1-2; D might be TRBD1 (6 bases). Trimming removed 7 bases from V and 2 bases from J, with 11 bases in between. Per the germline V gene, CDR1 is SNHLY and CDR2 is FYNNEI. There are 13 residues in the CDR3.

This clone was detected once. This chain joins TRBV27 and TRBJ2-1; 7 positions agree with TRBD2. The germline CDR1 and CDR2 sequences are MNHEY and SMNVEV (reference sequence). V was pared by 6 bases and J by 3 bases, with 5 bases of the junction left unmatched. CDR3 length: 14 residues. The CDR3 DNA follows: TGTGCCAGCAGACCCATAGCGGGCTACAATGAGCAGTTCTTC. Translation: CASRPIAGYNEQFF.

Turning to this clone: Its ends do not fully match the called genes, so a read error is possible. This chain connects TRBV28 to TRBJ1-2, with 7 bases fitting TRBD1. The CDR3 loop spans 10 amino acids. Germline loops: CDR1 MDHEN, CDR2 SYDVKM. Here the CDR3 reads CASDRDNFSF. As DNA, the CDR3 is TGTGCCAGCGACAGGGACAACTTCAGCTTC.

The V call is TRBV6-2 or TRBV6-3, the J call TRBJ1-1; no firm D call. The germline V and J ends were trimmed by 2 bases and 6 bases, with 7 bases remaining between them. The CDR3 is 12 amino acids. Germline V gene lookup returns CDR1 MNHEY and CDR2 SVGEGT. The CDR3 DNA reads as TGTGCCAGCAGTTACGGGCCCTCTGAAGCTTTCTTT. Its translation: CASSYGPSEAFF.

The V call is TRBV6-6, the J call TRBJ1-2; no clear D. Germline V gene sequence: CDR1 MNHNY, CDR2 SVGAGI (reference sequence). V lost 8 bases, J lost 8 bases, and 24 bases lay in between. The CDR3 is 15 residues long. This chain's CDR3 is CASRTRESPLGGYTF. The CDR3 DNA is TGTGCCAGCCGCACGAGAGAATCGCCCCTCGGGGGCTACACCTTC.